These 5 T cell receptor beta chains share one sample of origin, sequenced in a study of blood T cells in healthy people across ages. Sample-barcoded 5' priming and a J-beta primer mix drove a second PCR of roughly 7 to 11 cycles. One entry per CDR3 protein results from TCRdb running MiXCR on the 5' RACE reads. This sample has about 1,800,000 distinct CDR3 sequences, with approximately 30% found just once. The sample taken for sequencing was blood. The receptors originated from a woman aged 25-40 years in good health.

This clonotype was counted only a few times. CDR3 DNA sequence: TGCGCCAGCAGCCAAGCTGCCAGTTATAGCAATCAGCCCCAGCATTTT. Its translation is CASSQAASYSNQPQHF. The rearrangement uses TRBV4-3 and TRBJ1-5, with no clear D. This CDR3 contains 16 residues. V lost 1 base to trimming and J lost 0 bases, with 10 bases between them. In germline, CDR1 is LGHNA, CDR2 YSLEER.

The sample holds a few counts of this clonotype. This chain joins TRBV20-1 and TRBJ2-3; 10 bases align to TRBD2. The junction had 2 bases not matched to a gene; V was cut back by 3 bases and J by 2 bases. CDR3 length: 14 amino acids. Germline CDR1 DFQATT, CDR2 SNEGSKA (reference sequence). The CDR3 region is CSASTSGITDTQYF. DNA of the CDR3: TGCAGTGCTAGTACTAGCGGGATCACAGATACGCAGTATTTT.

The chain recombines TRBV12-3 or TRBV12-4 with TRBJ2-3, with 11 bases matching TRBD1. V shed 5 bases and J 5 bases; nucleotides not matched to a gene: 6. This CDR3 has 15 amino acids. The CDR3 spells CASSIWTGGLDTQYF. In DNA form, the CDR3 reads TGTGCCAGCAGTATCTGGACAGGGGGCTTAGATACGCAGTATTTT.

This clonotype showed up just a few times. V and J are TRBV20-1 and TRBJ2-2; 9 bases align to TRBD2. CDR3 length equals 14 residues. The germline gives CDR1 DFQATT, CDR2 SNEGSKA (reference sequence). With V trimmed by 1 base and J by 6 bases, 3 bases remained unmatched. The CDR3 reads CSARGLAVPGELFF. CDR3 DNA: TGCAGTGCTAGAGGACTAGCGGTCCCCGGGGAGCTGTTTTTT.

Concerning this clonotype: This likely comes from a read error, as the CDR3 has no conserved phenylalanine or tryptophan at its end. This sequence joins TRBV12-3 or TRBV12-4 and TRBJ1-1; tentative D call: TRBD1 (5 bases). CDR3 length: 11 amino acids. V lost 7 bases, J lost 6 bases, and 9 bases lay in between. The CDR3 region is CASNGGAEAFV. DNA for the CDR3: TGTGCCAGCAACGGAGGGGCTGAAGCTTTCGTT.